The 8 T cell receptor beta chains reported below all come from one sample, sequenced in a study of glioma-infiltrating T cells after dendritic cell vaccination. The method was immunoSEQ multiplex PCR; TCRdb's version includes in-frame clones alone and lacks a portion of them. In the table there are approximately 84,000 clones, more than 75% of which are singletons. Sequenced here: blood, sampled before dendritic cell vaccination. The receptors stem from a human donor with glioblastoma.

The rearrangement uses TRBV6-1 and TRBJ2-7, with 10 positions matching TRBD1. Trimming removed 3 bases from V and 5 bases from J; junction bases left unmatched: 4. The CDR3 has 14 amino acids. CDR1 MNHNS and CDR2 SASEGT come from the germline V gene. In DNA, the CDR3 is TGTGCCAGCAGTGAGGGACAGGGGATCAACGAGCAGTACTTC. This encodes CASSEGQGINEQYF.

The chain carries TRBV28 and TRBJ1-1, with 12 bases lining up with TRBD1. Germline values: CDR1 MDHEN, CDR2 SYDVKM. With 4 bases clipped from V and 5 bases from J, the junction kept 11 bases outside the gene matches. The CDR3 runs to 17 residues. The CDR3 DNA reads TGTGCCAGCAGTTCCAATATGGGACAGGGGGCAAGGACTGAAGCTTTCTTT. This encodes CASSSNMGQGARTEAFF.

DNA for the CDR3: TGTGCCAGCAGTGACTCCCGGGACAGGGGGTCTAATGAGCAGTTCTTC. It specifies CASSDSRDRGSNEQFF. V is TRBV6-4 and J is TRBJ2-1, with 11 bases that match TRBD1. CDR3 size: 16 residues. Germline V gene data show CDR1 as MRHNA and CDR2 as SNTAGT. With 0 bases clipped from V and 7 bases from J, the junction kept 5 bases outside the gene matches.

The V call is TRBV9, the J call TRBJ2-2, with 7 nucleotides matching TRBD2. The germline CDR1 and CDR2 sequences are SGDLS and YYNGEE. The CDR3 spans 17 residues. V was pared by 3 bases and J by 1 base, with 9 bases of the junction left unmatched. For the CDR3, the DNA is TGTGCCAGCAGCGCCCAGCGGGGCGGGGGGAACACCGGGGAGCTGTTTTTT. Its protein product is CASSAQRGGGNTGELFF.

The V call is TRBV27, the J call TRBJ2-3; a possible D gene is TRBD1 (6 bases). This CDR3 spans 14 amino acids. In germline, CDR1 is MNHEY, CDR2 SMNVEV (reference sequence). The germline V and J ends were trimmed by 6 bases and 2 bases, with 12 bases remaining between them. The CDR3 sequence: CASRIQGPTDTQYF. The CDR3, as DNA: TGTGCCAGCAGAATACAGGGACCCACAGATACGCAGTATTTT.

The chain uses TRBV27 and TRBJ2-7; TRBD1 matches at 7 bases. The CDR3 has 15 amino acids. Trimming cost V 3 bases and J 3 bases; bases outside gene matches: 8. The germline gives CDR1 MNHEY, CDR2 SMNVEV (reference sequence). CDR3: CASSLAGTVDYEQYF. The CDR3 DNA reads as TGTGCCAGCAGTTTGGCCGGGACAGTGGACTACGAGCAGTACTTC.

V and J are TRBV4-1 and TRBJ1-5, with D tentatively TRBD1 (5 bases). V was cut by 5 bases and J by 4 bases, with 30 bases left in between. In germline, CDR1 is MGHRA, CDR2 YSYEKL. The CDR3 contains 20 residues. CDR3 in DNA: TGCGCCAGCAGCAGGGGTTTATTACAGGACACAAAAAACAATAATCAGCCCCAGCATTTT. Its protein is CASSRGLLQDTKNNNQPQHF.

The chain links TRBV15 to TRBJ2-3; D is possibly TRBD1 (5 bases). V was shortened by 3 bases and J by 1 base, with 14 bases between the two germline ends. The germline CDR1 and CDR2 sequences are LNHNV and YYDKDF (reference sequence). This CDR3 comprises 16 residues. The CDR3 region is CATSSQRTGRTDTQYF. The CDR3 nucleotides are TGTGCCACCAGCAGTCAACGAACAGGACGCACAGATACGCAGTATTTT.